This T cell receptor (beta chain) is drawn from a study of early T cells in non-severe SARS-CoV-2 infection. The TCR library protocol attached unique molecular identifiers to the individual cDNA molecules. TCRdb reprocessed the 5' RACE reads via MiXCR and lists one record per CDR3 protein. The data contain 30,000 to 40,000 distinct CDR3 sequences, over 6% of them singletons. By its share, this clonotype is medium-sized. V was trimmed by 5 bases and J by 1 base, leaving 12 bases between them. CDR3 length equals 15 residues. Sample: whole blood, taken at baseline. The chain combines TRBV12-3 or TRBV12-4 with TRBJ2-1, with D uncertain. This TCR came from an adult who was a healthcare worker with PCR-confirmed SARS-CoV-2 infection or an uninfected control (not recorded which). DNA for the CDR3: TGTGCCAGCAGTAAGAATCTGGATTCCTACAATGAGCAGTTCTTC. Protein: CASSKNLDSYNEQFF.